This T cell receptor (beta chain) is drawn from a study of T cells in localized non-small cell lung cancer (TCRdb year 2020). For the study in its entirety: Comparing tumors with uninvolved tumor-adjacent lungs, the study looked at the T cell repertoires of fewer than 250 patients with early-stage NSCLC. NSCLC patients had a mean age of around 61 years, and more than 120 were male and about a hundred female. The cohort consisted of 200 to 300 treatment-naive NSCLC patients whose localized lung tumors had been resected.

TCR beta CDR3 regions were sequenced from DNA using the immunoSEQ Assay. On the study's bioinformatics: To compute T cell density, TCR beta template counts were normalized to usable DNA, which was estimated by amplifying housekeeping genes. Using the preseqR package, richness was estimated by extrapolating to 120,000 templates for tissue samples and 400,000 templates for PBMC samples. Clonality was calculated as one minus Pielou's evenness. Tissue-enriched TCRs were identified through differential abundance testing performed on productive amino-acid clonotypes, with a minimum total count of 5 and an alpha of 0.1. The Jaccard Index and the Morisita Overlap Index were used to quantify repertoire overlap between compartments. GLIPH grouped TCR beta CDR3s together with public tetramer-defined viral CDR3s, and a viral motif had to include at least three viral sequences and show V-gene enrichment. The immuneACCESS repertoire file appears here via TCRdb, limited to in-frame rearrangements. These files lack a portion of the clones; in checked studies, under half of the deficit traces to unresolved V genes, and the cause of the others is not known. V, J and clone size are taken as reported in that table, and D and trimming were inferred from the DNA itself. For this sample the table gives about 77,000 clones, of which 70% to 90% were detected only once. The ten top clones hold more than 20% of the sample.

Results and caveats for the whole study, not just this receptor: Because the study design was exploratory, TCR variables were selected using unadjusted p-values without false-discovery rate correction. Because multi-region sequencing of the tumors was not done, intratumor heterogeneity could not be ruled out. The highest T cell clonality was observed in uninvolved tumor-adjacent lung, where clonality exceeded that of tumor, suggesting that antigenic responses were more focused in uninvolved tumor-adjacent lung. Higher blood T cell density associated with longer overall survival, while higher adjacent-lung clonality associated with shorter survival. A median of approximately 55 of the top 100 tumor clones were detected in paired uninvolved adjacent lung, and 25 to 35 of these tumor clones were also found among the top 100 clones of the paired uninvolved adjacent lung.

Turning to this clone: The target of this receptor is not known. The record has no base qualities; no much larger clone is one base away.

At diagnosis, tumor, uninvolved tumor-adjacent lung and peripheral blood were collected and then preserved as a mix of FFPE and fresh-frozen material. For TCR repertoire profiling, blood samples were analyzed in the form of peripheral blood mononuclear cells. V was cut back by 1 base and J by 3 bases, leaving a gap of 10 bases between them. CDR1 and CDR2, per the germline V gene, are ENHRY and SYGVKD. The CDR3 numbers 14 residues from cysteine through phenylalanine. The only DNA kept is the CDR3, 42 bases in frame from the first base. The sequence is built from TRBV10-3 and TRBJ2-7; TRBD2 might be the D gene, on 5 matching bases. The clonotype was recovered from a woman between 35 and 70 years old with stage I squamous cell lung carcinoma. Source: peripheral blood, taken before any cancer treatment. Here the CDR3 is given as CAISEFGRGYEQYF. The DNA is as follows: TGTGCCATCAGTGAGTTTGGACGGGGCTACGAGCAGTACTTC.